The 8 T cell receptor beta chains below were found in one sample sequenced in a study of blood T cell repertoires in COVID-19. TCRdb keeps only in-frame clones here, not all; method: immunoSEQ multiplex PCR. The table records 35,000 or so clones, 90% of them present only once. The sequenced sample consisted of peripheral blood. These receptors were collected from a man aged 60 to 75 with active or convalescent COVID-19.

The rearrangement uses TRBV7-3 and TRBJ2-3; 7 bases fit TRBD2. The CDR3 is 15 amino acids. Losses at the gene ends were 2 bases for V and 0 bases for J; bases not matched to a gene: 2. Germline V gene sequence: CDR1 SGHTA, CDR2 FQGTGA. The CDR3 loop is CASSLLGGSTDTQYF. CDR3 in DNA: TGTGCCAGCAGCTTATTGGGAGGGAGCACAGATACGCAGTATTTT.

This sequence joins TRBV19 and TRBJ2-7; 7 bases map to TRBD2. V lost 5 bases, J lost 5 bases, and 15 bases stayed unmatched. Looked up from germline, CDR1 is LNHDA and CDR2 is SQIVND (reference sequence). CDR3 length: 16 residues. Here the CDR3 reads CASSPPGRQGVDEQYF. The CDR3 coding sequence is TGTGCCAGTAGTCCTCCCGGGAGGCAGGGTGTTGACGAGCAGTACTTC.

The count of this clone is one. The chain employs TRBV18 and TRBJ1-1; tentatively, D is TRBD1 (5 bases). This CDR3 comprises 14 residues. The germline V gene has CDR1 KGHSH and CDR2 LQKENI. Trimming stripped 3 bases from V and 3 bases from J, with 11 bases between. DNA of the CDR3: TGTGCCAGCTCACCGACAGTTGGGCACACTGAAGCTTTCTTT. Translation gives CASSPTVGHTEAFF. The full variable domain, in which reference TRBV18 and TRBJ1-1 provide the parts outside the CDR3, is NAGVMQNPRHLVRRRGQEARLRCSPMKGHSHVYWYRQLPEEGLKFMVYLQKENIIDESGMPKERFSAEFPKEGPSILRIQQVVRGDSAAYFCASSPTVGHTEAFFGQGTRLTVV.

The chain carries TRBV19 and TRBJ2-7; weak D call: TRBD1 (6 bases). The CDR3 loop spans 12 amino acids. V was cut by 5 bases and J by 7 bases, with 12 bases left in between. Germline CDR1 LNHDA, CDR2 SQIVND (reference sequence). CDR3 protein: CASSHRVGEQYF. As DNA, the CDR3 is TGTGCCAGTAGTCACAGGGTGGGGGAGCAGTACTTC.

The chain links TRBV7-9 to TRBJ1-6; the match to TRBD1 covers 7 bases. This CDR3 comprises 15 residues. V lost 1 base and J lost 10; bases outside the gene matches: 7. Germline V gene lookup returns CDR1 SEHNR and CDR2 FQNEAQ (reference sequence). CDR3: CASSLGTGRGSPLHF. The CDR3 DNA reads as TGTGCCAGCAGCTTAGGGACAGGAAGGGGCTCACCCCTCCACTTT.

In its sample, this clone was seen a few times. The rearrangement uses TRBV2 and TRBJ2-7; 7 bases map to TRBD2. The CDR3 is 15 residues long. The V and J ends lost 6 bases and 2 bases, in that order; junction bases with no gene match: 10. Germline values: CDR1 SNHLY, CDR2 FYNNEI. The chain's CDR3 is CASRKGASGTYEQYF. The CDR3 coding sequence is TGTGCCAGCAGAAAAGGGGCTAGCGGAACCTACGAGCAGTACTTC.

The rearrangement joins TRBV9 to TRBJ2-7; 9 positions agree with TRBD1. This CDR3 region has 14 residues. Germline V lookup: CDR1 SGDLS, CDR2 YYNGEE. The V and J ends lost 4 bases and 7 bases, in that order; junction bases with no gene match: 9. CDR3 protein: CASSTTGGGGEQYF. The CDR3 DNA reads TGTGCCAGCAGCACAACAGGGGGCGGCGGGGAGCAGTACTTC. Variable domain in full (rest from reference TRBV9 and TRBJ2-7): DSGVTQTPKHLITATGQRVTLRCSPRSGDLSVYWYQQSLDQGLQFLIQYYNGEERAKGNILERFSAQQFPDLHSELNLSSLELGDSALYFCASSTTGGGGEQYFGPGTRLTVT.

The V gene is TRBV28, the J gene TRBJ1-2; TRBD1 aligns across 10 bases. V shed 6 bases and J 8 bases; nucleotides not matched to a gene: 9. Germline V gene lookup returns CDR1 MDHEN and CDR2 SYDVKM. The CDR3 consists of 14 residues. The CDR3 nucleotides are TGTGCCAGCAGCACTACGACAGGGGGCCGGGGCTACACCTTC. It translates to CASSTTTGGRGYTF.